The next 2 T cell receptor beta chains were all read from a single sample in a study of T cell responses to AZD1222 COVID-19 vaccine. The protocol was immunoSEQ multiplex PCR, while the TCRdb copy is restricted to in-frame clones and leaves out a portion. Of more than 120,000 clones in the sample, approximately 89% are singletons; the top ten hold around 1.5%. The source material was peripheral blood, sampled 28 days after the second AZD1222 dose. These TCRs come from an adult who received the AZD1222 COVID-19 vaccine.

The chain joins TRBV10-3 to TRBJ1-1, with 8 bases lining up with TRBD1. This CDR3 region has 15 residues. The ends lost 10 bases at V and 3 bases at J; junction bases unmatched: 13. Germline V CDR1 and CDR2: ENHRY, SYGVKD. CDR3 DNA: TGTGCCACTGCACCGCCGGGACAGGTATACACTGAAGCTTTCTTT. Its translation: CATAPPGQVYTEAFF.

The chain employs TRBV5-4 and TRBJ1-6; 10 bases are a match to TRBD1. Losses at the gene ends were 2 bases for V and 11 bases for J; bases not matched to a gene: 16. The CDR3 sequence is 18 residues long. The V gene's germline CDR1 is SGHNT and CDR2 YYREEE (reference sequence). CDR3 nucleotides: TGTGCCAGCAGCTTTACTGGGACAGGGGATATACTAACGCCACCCCTCCACTTT. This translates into CASSFTGTGDILTPPLHF. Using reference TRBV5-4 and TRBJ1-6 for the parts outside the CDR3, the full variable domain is ETGVTQSPTHLIKTRGQQVTLRCSSQSGHNTVSWYQQALGQGPQFIFQYYREEENGRGNFPPRFSGLQFPNYSSELNVNALELDDSALYLCASSFTGTGDILTPPLHFGNGTRLTVT.